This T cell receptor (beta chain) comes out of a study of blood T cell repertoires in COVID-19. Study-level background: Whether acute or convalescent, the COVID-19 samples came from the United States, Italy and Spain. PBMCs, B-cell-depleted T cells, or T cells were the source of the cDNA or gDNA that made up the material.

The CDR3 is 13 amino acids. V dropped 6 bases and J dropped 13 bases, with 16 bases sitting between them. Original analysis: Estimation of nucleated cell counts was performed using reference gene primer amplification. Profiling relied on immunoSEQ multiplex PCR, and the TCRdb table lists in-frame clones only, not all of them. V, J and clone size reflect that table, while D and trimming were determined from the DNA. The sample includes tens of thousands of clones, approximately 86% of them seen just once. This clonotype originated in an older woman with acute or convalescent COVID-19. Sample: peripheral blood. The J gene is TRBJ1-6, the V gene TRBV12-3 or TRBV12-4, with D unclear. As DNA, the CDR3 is TGTGCCAGCAGCACCTCTCCCGGTTCGCCCCTCCACTTT. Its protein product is CASSTSPGSPLHF.